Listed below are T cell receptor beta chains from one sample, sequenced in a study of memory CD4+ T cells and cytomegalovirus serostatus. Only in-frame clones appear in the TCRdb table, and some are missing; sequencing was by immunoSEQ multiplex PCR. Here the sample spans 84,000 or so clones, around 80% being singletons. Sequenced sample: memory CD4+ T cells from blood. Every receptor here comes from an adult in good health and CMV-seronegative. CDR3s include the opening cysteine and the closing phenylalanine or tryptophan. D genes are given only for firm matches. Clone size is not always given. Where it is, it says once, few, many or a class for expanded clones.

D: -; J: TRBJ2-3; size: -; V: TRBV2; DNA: TGTGCCAGCACCGGGACCCGCGGCCCAGATACGCAGTATTTT; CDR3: CASTGTRGPDTQYF
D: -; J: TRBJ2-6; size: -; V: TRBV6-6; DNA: TGTGCCAGCAGTTACGGGACAAACTCTGGGGCCAACGTCCTGACTTTC; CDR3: CASSYGTNSGANVLTF
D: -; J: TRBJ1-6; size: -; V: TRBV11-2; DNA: TGTGCCAGCAGCAATGGACGCCGGGTGATGACACCCCTCCACTTT; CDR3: CASSNGRRVMTPLHF
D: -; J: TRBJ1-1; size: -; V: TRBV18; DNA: TGTGCCAGCTCACCTACCGAGCAGGGCACTGAAGCTTTCTTT; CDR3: CASSPTEQGTEAFF
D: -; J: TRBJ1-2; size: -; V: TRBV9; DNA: TGTGCCAGCAGCGCCTCTTGGGGGTACGGCTACACCTTC; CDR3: CASSASWGYGYTF
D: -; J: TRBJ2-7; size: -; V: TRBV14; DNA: TGTGCCAGCAGCCAATCCAGACAGAGCAACGGCGAGCAGTACTTC; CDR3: CASSQSRQSNGEQYF
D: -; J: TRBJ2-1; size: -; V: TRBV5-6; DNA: TGTGCCAGCAGCTTGATGACAGGGAGGTACAATGAGCAGTTCTTC; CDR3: CASSLMTGRYNEQFF
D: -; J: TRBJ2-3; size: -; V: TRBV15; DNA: TGTGCCACCACTCCAATTAGCGTGGATACGCAGTATTTT; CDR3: CATTPISVDTQYF
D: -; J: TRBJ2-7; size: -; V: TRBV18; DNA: TGTGCCAGCTCACCGACGATAGCAGGGGACGAGCAGTACTTC; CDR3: CASSPTIAGDEQYF
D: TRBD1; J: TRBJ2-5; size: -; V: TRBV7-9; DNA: TGTGCCAGCAGCCTAGTTGGACAGGGGACCCAAGAGACCCAGTACTTC; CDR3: CASSLVGQGTQETQYF
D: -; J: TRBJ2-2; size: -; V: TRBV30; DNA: TGTGCCTGGAGTGTGGATCAGGCGCAAACCGGGGAGCTGTTTTTT; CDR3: CAWSVDQAQTGELFF
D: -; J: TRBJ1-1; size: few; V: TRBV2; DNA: TGTGCCAGCATGATGACGGTGAACACTGAAGCTTTCTTT; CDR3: CASMMTVNTEAFF
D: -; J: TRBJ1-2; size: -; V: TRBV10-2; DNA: TGCGCCAGCAGTGAGTGGGGTAGGAGTGGCTACACCTTC; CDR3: CASSEWGRSGYTF
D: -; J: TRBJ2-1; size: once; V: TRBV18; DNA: TGTGCCAGCTCACCACCGGTTGGGCCCCCAGCCAATGAGCAGTTCTTC; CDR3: CASSPPVGPPANEQFF
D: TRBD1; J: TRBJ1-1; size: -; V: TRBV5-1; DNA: TGCGCCAGCAGCGGGGGACAGCGGCACACTGAAGCTTTCTTT; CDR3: CASSGGQRHTEAFF
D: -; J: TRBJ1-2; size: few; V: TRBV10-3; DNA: TGTGCCATCAGGATCGGGACCACGGAGGGCTACACCTTC; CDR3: CAIRIGTTEGYTF
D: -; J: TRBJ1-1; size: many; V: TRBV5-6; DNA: TGTGCCAGCAGCTTGTTACTTACCGGGACGGCGAACACTGAAGCTTTCTTT; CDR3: CASSLLLTGTANTEAFF
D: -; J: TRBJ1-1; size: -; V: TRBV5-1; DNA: TGCGCCACCGCCCCCGGGCCGGGGAACACTGAAGCTTTCTTT; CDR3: CATAPGPGNTEAFF
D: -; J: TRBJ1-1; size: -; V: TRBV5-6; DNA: TGTGCCAGCAGCTTATACAGGGCGCGGAACACTGAAGCTTTCTTT; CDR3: CASSLYRARNTEAFF
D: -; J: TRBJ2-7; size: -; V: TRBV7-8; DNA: TGTGCCAGCAGCCACCGGGACGGCACCTACGAGCAGTACTTC; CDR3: CASSHRDGTYEQYF
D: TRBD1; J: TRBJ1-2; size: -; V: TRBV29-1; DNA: TGCAGCGTTACAGGGGTAACTAACTATGGCTACACCTTC; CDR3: CSVTGVTNYGYTF
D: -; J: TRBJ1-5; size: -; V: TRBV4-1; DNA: TGCGCCAGCAGCCAAGATTTGGGGACCTCCCAGCATTTT; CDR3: CASSQDLGTSQHF
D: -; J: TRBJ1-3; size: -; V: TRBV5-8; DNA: TGTGCCAGCAGCTTGGAGGGAGCAGCTGGAAACACCATATATTTT; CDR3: CASSLEGAAGNTIYF
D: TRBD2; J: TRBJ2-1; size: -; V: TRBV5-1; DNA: TGCGCCAGCAGCGCCGCCGGGACTAGAAGAAATGAGCAGTTCTTC; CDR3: CASSAAGTRRNEQFF
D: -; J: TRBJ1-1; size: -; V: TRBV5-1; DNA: TGCGCCAGCAGCACACAGGGGAACACTGAAGCTTTCTTT; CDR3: CASSTQGNTEAFF
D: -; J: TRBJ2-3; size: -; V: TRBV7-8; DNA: TGTGCCAGCAGCTTAAAGGGGTGGGATACGCAGTATTTT; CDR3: CASSLKGWDTQYF